This T cell receptor beta chain was retrieved from a study of glioma-infiltrating T cells after dendritic cell vaccination. Concerning this clone: A junction end diverges from the germline sequence, so it may reflect a read error.

Primers: 60 V beta forward and 13 J beta reverse. TCRdb's copy holds only in-frame clones and misses some; the assay was immunoSEQ multiplex PCR. The data contain nearly 85,000 clones, approximately 90% of them singletons. Fresh-frozen tumor tissue and more than two years of survival data were available for all. CDR1 is ENHRY and CDR2 is SYGVKD in the germline V gene. The CDR3 is 13 residues long. V is TRBV10-3 and J is TRBJ2-7; TRBD1 aligns across 9 bases. The source was blood, collected before dendritic cell vaccination. This TCR derives from a human donor with glioblastoma. The CDR3 sequence: CAISDGGQGVGDF. In nucleotides, the CDR3 is TGTGCCATCAGTGATGGGGGACAGGGTGTTGGGGACTTC.